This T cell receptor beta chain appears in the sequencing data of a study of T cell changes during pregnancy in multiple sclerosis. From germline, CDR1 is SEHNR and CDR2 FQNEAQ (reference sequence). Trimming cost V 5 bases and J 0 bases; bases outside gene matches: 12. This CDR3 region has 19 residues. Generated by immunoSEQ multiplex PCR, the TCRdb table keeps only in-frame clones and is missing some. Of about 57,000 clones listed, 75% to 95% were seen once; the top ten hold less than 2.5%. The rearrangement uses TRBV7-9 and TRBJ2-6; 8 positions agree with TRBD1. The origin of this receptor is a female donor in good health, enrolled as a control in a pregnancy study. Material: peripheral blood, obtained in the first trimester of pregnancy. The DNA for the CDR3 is TGTGCCAGCAGCCCACGGACAGGGCGTACGTCCTCTGGGGCCAACGTCCTGACTTTC. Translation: CASSPRTGRTSSGANVLTF.